This T cell receptor (beta chain) came from a study of blood T cell repertoires in COVID-19. Study at large: Samples came from the United States, Italy and Spain, spanning acute and convalescent COVID-19. PBMCs, B-cell-depleted T cells, or T cells provided the cDNA or gDNA that made up the material.

Trimming took 2 bases from V and 6 from J, leaving 13 bases between them. The CDR3 consists of 14 residues. Per germline, CDR1 WSHSY and CDR2 SAAADI. Original processing methods: Reference gene primer amplification gave nucleated cell count estimates. Clones were read by immunoSEQ multiplex PCR, and TCRdb kept only the in-frame ones, dropping some. That table furnishes V, J and clone size, whereas the DNA furnished D and trimming. The table has roughly 380,000 clones, over 65% seen once. This chain links TRBV10-2 with TRBJ1-2, with D possibly matching TRBD1 (6 bases). The sample consisted of peripheral blood. This TCR was sampled from a human donor with acute or convalescent COVID-19. The donor label of this sample is uncertain. The CDR3 sequence: CASSETGTLNGYTF. CDR3 nucleotide sequence: TGCGCCAGCAGTGAGACAGGGACCTTAAATGGCTACACCTTC.